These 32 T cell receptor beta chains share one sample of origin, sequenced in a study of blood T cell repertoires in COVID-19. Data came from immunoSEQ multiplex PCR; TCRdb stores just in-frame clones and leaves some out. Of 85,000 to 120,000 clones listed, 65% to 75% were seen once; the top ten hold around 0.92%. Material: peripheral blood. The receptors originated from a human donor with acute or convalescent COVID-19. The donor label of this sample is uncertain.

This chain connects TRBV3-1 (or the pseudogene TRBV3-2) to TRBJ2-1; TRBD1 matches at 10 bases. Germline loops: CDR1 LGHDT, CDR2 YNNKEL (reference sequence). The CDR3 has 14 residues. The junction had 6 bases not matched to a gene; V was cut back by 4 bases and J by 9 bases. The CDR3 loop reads CASSRGQGYTEQFF. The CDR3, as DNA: TGTGCCAGCAGCCGGGGACAGGGGTATACTGAGCAGTTCTTC.

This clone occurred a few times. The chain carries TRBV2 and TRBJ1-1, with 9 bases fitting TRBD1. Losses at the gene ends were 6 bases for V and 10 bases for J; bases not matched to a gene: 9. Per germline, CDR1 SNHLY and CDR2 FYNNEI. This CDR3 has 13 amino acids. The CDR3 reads CASRRDREFGAFF. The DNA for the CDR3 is TGTGCCAGCAGGAGGGACAGGGAGTTCGGAGCTTTCTTT.

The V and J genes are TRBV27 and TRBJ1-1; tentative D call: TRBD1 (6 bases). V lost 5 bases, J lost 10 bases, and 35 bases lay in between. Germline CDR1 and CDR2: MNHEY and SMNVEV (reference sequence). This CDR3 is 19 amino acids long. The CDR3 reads CASSPHWGHVVWKKIGAFF. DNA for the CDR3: TGTGCCAGCAGTCCGCATTGGGGGCATGTAGTGTGGAAGAAAATCGGAGCTTTCTTT.

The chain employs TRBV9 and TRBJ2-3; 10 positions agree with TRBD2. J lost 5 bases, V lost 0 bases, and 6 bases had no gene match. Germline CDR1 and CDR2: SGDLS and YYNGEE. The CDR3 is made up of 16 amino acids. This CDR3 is CASSVGISGGLDTQYF. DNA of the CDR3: TGTGCCAGCAGCGTAGGGATTAGCGGGGGGCTAGATACGCAGTATTTT.

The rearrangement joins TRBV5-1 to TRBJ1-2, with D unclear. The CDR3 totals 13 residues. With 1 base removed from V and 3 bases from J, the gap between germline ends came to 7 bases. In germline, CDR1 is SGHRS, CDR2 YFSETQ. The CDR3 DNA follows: TGCGCCAGCAGCTTGATGGCAGACTATGGCTACACCTTC. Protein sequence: CASSLMADYGYTF.

CDR3 nucleotide sequence: TGTGCCAGCAGTCCCTGGGGGGGGACAGATACGCAGTATTTT. Protein product: CASSPWGGTDTQYF. The gene calls are TRBV25-1 and TRBJ2-3; TRBD2 matches at 7 bases. Germline V CDR1 and CDR2: MGHDK, SYGVNS. J gave up 3 bases and V 5 bases, and 5 bases lay outside the gene matches. This CDR3 is built from 14 residues. The variable domain in full, completed from reference TRBV25-1 and TRBJ2-3, reads EADIYQTPRYLVIGTGKKITLECSQTMGHDKMYWYQQDPGMELHLIHYSYGVNSTEKGDLSSESTVSRIRTEHFPLTLESARPSHTSQYLCASSPWGGTDTQYFGPGTRLTVL.

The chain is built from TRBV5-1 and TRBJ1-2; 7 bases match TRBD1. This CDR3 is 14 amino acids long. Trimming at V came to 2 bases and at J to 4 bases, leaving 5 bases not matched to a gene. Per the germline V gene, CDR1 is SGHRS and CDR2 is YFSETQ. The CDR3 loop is CASSFPGQTYGYTF. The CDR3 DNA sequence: TGCGCCAGCAGCTTCCCGGGACAGACCTATGGCTACACCTTC.

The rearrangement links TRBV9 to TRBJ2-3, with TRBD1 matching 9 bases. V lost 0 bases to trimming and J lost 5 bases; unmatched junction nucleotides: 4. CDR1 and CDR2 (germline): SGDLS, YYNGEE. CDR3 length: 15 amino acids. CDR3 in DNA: TGTGCCAGCAGCGTAGCCGGACAGGGGCTAGATACGCAGTATTTT. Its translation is CASSVAGQGLDTQYF.

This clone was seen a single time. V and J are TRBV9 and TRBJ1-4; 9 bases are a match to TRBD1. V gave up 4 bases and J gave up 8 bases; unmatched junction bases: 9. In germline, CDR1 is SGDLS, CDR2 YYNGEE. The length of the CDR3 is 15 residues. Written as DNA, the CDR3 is TGTGCCAGCAGCCCCAGGACAGGGGTGGGCGAAAAACTGTTTTTT. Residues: CASSPRTGVGEKLFF. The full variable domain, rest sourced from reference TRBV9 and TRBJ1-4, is DSGVTQTPKHLITATGQRVTLRCSPRSGDLSVYWYQQSLDQGLQFLIQYYNGEERAKGNILERFSAQQFPDLHSELNLSSLELGDSALYFCASSPRTGVGEKLFFGSGTQLSVL.

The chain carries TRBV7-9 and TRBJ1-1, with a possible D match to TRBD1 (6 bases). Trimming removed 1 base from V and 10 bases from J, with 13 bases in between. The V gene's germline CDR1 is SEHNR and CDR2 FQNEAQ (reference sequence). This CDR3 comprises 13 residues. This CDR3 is CASSLDRESRAFF. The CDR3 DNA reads TGTGCCAGCAGCTTAGACAGGGAAAGTAGAGCTTTCTTT.

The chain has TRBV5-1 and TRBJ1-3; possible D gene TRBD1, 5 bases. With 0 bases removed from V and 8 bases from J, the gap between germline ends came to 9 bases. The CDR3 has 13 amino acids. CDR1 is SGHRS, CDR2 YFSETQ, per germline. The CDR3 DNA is TGCGCCAGCAGCTTGGGGAGGGGAGACACCATATATTTT. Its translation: CASSLGRGDTIYF.

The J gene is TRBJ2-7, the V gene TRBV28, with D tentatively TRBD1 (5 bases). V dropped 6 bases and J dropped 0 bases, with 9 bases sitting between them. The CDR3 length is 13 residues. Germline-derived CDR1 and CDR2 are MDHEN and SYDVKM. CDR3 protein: CASRQGNSYEQYF. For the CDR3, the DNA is TGTGCCAGCAGGCAGGGTAACTCCTACGAGCAGTACTTC.

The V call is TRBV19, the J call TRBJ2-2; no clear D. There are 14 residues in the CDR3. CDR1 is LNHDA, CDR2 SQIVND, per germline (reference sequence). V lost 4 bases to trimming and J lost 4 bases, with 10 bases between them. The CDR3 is CASSTAGITGELFF. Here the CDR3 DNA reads TGTGCCAGTAGTACAGCAGGTATCACCGGGGAGCTGTTTTTT.

In DNA form, the CDR3 reads TGTGCCAGCATCGACAGGTCCTTCACCAATTCACCCCTCCACTTT. This translates into CASIDRSFTNSPLHF. The rearrangement uses TRBV2 and TRBJ1-6; TRBD1 might be the D (6 bases). The CDR3 is 15 amino acids. CDR1 is SNHLY, CDR2 FYNNEI, per germline. Trimming removed 7 bases at V and 7 bases at J, with 17 bases between.

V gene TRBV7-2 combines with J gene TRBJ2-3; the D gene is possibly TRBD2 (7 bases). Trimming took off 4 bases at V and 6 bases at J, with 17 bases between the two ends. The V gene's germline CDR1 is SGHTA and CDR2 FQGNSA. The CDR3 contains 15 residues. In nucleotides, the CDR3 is TGTGCCAGCAGCTCTAAGAGGGGGGGCAGGGATACGCAGTATTTT. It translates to CASSSKRGGRDTQYF.

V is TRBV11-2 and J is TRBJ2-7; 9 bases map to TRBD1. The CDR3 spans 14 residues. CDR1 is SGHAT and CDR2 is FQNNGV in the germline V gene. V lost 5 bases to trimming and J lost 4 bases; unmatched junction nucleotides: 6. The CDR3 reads CASSQGQGLYEQYF. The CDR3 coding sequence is TGTGCCAGCAGCCAGGGACAGGGTTTATACGAGCAGTACTTC.

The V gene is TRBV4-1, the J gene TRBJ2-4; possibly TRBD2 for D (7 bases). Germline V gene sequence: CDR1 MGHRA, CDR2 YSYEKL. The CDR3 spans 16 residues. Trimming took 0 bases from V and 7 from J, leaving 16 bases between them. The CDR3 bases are TGCGCCAGCAGCCAAGAGGGGGGAGGGGGATGGAACATTCAGTACTTC. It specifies CASSQEGGGGWNIQYF.

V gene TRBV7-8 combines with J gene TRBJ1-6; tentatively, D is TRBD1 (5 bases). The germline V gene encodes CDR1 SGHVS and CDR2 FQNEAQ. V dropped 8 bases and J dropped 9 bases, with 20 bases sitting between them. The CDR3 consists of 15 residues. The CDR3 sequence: CASGAVRPGGSPLHF. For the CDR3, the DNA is TGTGCCAGCGGGGCGGTGAGGCCCGGCGGTTCACCCCTCCACTTT.

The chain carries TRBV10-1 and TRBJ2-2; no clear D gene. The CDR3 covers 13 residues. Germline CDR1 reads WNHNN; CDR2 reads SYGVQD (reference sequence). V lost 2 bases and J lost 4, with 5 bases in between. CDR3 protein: CASSEGLTGELFF. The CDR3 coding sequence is TGCGCCAGCAGTGAGGGCCTCACCGGGGAGCTGTTTTTT.

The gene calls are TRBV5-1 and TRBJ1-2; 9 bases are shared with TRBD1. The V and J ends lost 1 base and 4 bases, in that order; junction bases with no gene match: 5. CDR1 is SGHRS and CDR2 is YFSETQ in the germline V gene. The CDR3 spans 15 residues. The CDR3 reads CASSLTGTGSYGYTF. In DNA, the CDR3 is TGCGCCAGCAGCTTGACCGGGACAGGGTCCTATGGCTACACCTTC.

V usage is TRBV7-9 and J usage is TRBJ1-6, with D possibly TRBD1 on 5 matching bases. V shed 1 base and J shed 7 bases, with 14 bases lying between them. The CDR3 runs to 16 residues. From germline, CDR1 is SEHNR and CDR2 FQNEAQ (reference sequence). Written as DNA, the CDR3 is TGTGCCAGCAGCTTAGGGTCAGGGAGCGGGAATTCACCCCTCCACTTT. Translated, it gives CASSLGSGSGNSPLHF.

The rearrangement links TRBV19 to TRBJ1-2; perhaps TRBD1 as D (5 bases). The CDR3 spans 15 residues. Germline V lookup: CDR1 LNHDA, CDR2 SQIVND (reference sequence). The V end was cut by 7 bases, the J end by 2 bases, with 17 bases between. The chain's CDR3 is CASTAEDRGNYGYTF. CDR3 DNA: TGTGCCAGTACCGCCGAGGACCGGGGGAACTATGGCTACACCTTC.

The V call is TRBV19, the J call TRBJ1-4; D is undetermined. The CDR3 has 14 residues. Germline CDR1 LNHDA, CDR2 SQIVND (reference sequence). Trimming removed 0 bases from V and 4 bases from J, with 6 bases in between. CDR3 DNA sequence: TGTGCCAGTAGTATAGATAGAATTAATGAAAAACTGTTTTTT. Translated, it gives CASSIDRINEKLFF.

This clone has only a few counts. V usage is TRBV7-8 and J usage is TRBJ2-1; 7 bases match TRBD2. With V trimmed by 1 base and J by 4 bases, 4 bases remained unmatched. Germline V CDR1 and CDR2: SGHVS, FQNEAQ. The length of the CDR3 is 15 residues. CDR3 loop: CASSLEASGYNEQFF. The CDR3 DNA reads TGTGCCAGCAGCTTAGAGGCTAGCGGTTACAATGAGCAGTTCTTC.

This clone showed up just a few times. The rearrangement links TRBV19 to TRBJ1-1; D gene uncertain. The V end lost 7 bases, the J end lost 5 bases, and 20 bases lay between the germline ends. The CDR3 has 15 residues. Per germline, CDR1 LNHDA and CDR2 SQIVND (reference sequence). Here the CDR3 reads CASNGLPRMRTEAFF. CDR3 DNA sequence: TGTGCCAGTAACGGACTGCCCCGGATGAGGACTGAAGCTTTCTTT.

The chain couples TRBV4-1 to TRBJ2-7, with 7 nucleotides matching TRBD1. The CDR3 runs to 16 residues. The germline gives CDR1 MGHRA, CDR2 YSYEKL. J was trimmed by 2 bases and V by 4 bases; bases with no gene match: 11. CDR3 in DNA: TGCGCCAGCAGCCGAGCAGATCGACAGGGTACCTACGAGCAGTACTTC. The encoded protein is CASSRADRQGTYEQYF.

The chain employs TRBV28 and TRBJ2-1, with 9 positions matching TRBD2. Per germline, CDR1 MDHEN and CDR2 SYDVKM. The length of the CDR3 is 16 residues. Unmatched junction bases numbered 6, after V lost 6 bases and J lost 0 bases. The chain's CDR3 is CASSRGGVSSYNEQFF. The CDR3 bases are TGTGCCAGCAGCCGCGGGGGGGTGAGCTCCTACAATGAGCAGTTCTTC.

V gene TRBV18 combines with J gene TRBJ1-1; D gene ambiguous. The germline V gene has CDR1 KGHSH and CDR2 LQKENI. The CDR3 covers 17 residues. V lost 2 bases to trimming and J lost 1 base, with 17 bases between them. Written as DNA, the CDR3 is TGTGCCAGCTCACCATCCGCTCCCGGGTCTAAGAACACTGAAGCTTTCTTT. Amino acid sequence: CASSPSAPGSKNTEAFF. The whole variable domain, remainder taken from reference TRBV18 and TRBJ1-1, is NAGVMQNPRHLVRRRGQEARLRCSPMKGHSHVYWYRQLPEEGLKFMVYLQKENIIDESGMPKERFSAEFPKEGPSILRIQQVVRGDSAAYFCASSPSAPGSKNTEAFFGQGTRLTVV.

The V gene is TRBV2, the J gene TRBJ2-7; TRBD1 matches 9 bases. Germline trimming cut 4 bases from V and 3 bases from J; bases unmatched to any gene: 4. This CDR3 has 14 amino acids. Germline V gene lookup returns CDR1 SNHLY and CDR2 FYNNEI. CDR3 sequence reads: CASSGSTGGYEQYV. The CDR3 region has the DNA TGTGCCAGCAGTGGGTCGACAGGGGGCTACGAGCAGTACGTC.

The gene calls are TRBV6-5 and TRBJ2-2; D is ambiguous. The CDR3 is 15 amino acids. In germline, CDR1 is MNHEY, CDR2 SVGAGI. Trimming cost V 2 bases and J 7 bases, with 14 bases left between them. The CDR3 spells CASSYDSGFSGELFF. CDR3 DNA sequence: TGTGCCAGCAGTTACGATTCGGGTTTCAGCGGGGAGCTGTTTTTT.

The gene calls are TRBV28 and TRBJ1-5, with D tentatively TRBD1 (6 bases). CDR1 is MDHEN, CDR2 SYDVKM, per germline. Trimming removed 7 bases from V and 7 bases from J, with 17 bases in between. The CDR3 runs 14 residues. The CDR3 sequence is CASIWGGGGQPQHF. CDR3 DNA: TGTGCCAGCATTTGGGGGGGCGGCGGGCAGCCCCAGCATTTT. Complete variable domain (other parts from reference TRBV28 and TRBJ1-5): DVKVTQSSRYLVKRTGEKVFLECVQDMDHENMFWYRQDPGLGLRLIYFSYDVKMKEKGDIPEGYSVSREKKERFSLILESASTNQTSMYLCASIWGGGGQPQHFGDGTRLSIL.

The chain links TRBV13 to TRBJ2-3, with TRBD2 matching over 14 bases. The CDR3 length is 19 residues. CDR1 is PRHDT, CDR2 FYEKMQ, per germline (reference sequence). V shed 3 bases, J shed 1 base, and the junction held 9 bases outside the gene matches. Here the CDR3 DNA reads TGTGCCAGCAGCTTCGGACTAGCGGGGGGCTCGTTTGGCACAGATACGCAGTATTTT. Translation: CASSFGLAGGSFGTDTQYF. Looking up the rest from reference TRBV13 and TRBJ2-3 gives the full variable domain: AAGVIQSPRHLIKEKRETATLKCYPIPRHDTVYWYQQGPGQDPQFLISFYEKMQSDKGSIPDRFSAQQFSDYHSELNMSSLELGDSALYFCASSFGLAGGSFGTDTQYFGPGTRLTVL.